Each of the 20 T cell receptor beta chains below was sequenced from the same sample in a study of blood T cell repertoires in COVID-19. Produced via immunoSEQ multiplex PCR; TCRdb's table is partial and in-frame only. The table lists 75,000 to 95,000 clones, around 83% of them singletons. The sample taken for sequencing was peripheral blood. The receptors shown here come from a human donor in a cohort sampled during active COVID-19.

This chain links TRBV5-1 with TRBJ1-1; D gene uncertain. The length of the CDR3 is 12 residues. Germline values: CDR1 SGHRS, CDR2 YFSETQ. The V end was cut by 1 base, the J end by 5 bases, with 6 bases between. CDR3 residues: CASSLSGTEAFF. CDR3 nucleotides: TGCGCCAGCAGCTTGTCGGGGACTGAAGCTTTCTTT. The full variable domain, its missing parts supplied by reference TRBV5-1 and TRBJ1-1, is KAGVTQTPRYLIKTRGQQVTLSCSPISGHRSVSWYQQTPGQGLQFLFEYFSETQRNKGNFPGRFSGRQFSNSRSEMNVSTLELGDSALYLCASSLSGTEAFFGQGTRLTVV.

The CDR3 loop is CAVRGGRTDTQYF. CDR3 sequence (DNA): TGTGCCGTACGCGGGGGACGCACAGATACGCAGTATTTT. The chain combines TRBV2 with TRBJ2-3, with 7 bases lining up with TRBD2. Germline V gene data show CDR1 as SNHLY and CDR2 as FYNNEI. The CDR3 has 13 residues. Trimming cost V 11 bases and J 1 base; bases outside gene matches: 6.

This chain uses TRBV3-1 (or the pseudogene TRBV3-2) with TRBJ2-2; D uncertain. This CDR3 region has 14 residues. Per the germline V gene, CDR1 is LGHDT and CDR2 is YNNKEL (reference sequence). V lost 0 bases, J lost 4 bases, and 6 bases lay in between. The CDR3 nucleotides read TGTGCCAGCAGCCAAGATCCCGGCACCGGGGAGCTGTTTTTT. It codes for CASSQDPGTGELFF.

In the case of this clone: Other DNA sequences in the sample encode the same CDR3. The J gene is TRBJ1-1, the V gene TRBV7-9; possibly TRBD1 for D (6 bases). The CDR3 is made up of 12 amino acids. Germline V CDR1 and CDR2: SEHNR, FQNEAQ (reference sequence). Trimming cost V 1 base and J 10 bases, with 10 bases left between them. CDR3 nucleotide sequence: TGTGCCAGCAGCTTAGAAGGGGGTAGAGCTTTCTTT. Its protein product is CASSLEGGRAFF. The variable domain in full, with the rest retrieved from reference TRBV7-9 and TRBJ1-1, is DTGVSQNPRHKITKRGQNVTFRCDPISEHNRLYWYRQTLGQGPEFLTYFQNEAQLEKSRLLSDRFSAERPKGSFSTLEIQRTEQGDSAMYLCASSLEGGRAFFGQGTRLTVV.

The chain has TRBV7-8 and TRBJ1-6; no firm D call. The CDR3 contains 15 residues. Trimming took 1 base from V and 6 from J, leaving 10 bases between them. Germline V gene data show CDR1 as SGHVS and CDR2 as FQNEAQ. The CDR3 DNA reads as TGTGCCAGCAGCTTAGGCGGACTGAGTAATTCACCCCTCCACTTT. This gives the protein CASSLGGLSNSPLHF.

The table lists this clone with a count of one. V gene TRBV5-1 combines with J gene TRBJ2-1; 7 bases are a match to TRBD1. Germline CDR1 reads SGHRS; CDR2 reads YFSETQ. The ends lost 5 bases at V and 0 bases at J; junction bases unmatched: 14. This CDR3 has 18 amino acids. CDR3 sequence reads: CASSSGQFSYSSYNEQFF. In nucleotides, the CDR3 is TGCGCCAGCAGTTCGGGACAGTTCTCTTACAGCTCCTACAATGAGCAGTTCTTC.

The chain has TRBV12-3 or TRBV12-4 and TRBJ1-1; 7 nucleotides match TRBD1. After removal of 2 bases from V and 12 bases from J, the junction contained 6 bases not matched to a gene. This CDR3 region has 12 residues. The CDR3 spells CASSLSDRVTFF. CDR3 sequence (DNA): TGTGCCAGCAGTTTAAGCGACAGGGTAACTTTCTTT.

This clone has more than one count but fewer than ten. The chain is built from TRBV6-5 and TRBJ2-7; possibly TRBD1 for D (6 bases). The germline V gene has CDR1 MNHEY and CDR2 SVGAGI. Trimming removed 6 bases from V and 8 bases from J, with 23 bases in between. This CDR3 has 15 amino acids. The CDR3: CASRDDLTGHLKQYF. Here the CDR3 DNA reads TGTGCCAGCAGAGACGACTTAACGGGACATTTGAAGCAGTACTTC.

V and J are TRBV5-4 and TRBJ1-2; 9 nucleotides align to TRBD1. The CDR3 sequence is 13 residues long. The germline gives CDR1 SGHNT, CDR2 YYREEE (reference sequence). The V and J ends lost 7 bases and 4 bases, in that order; junction bases with no gene match: 5. The CDR3 is CASRRDRVYGYTF. Here the CDR3 DNA reads TGTGCCAGCCGGAGGGACAGGGTCTATGGCTACACCTTC.

The chain recombines TRBV6-4 with TRBJ1-5; TRBD1 aligns across 7 bases. V was pared by 6 bases and J by 3 bases, with 5 bases of the junction left unmatched. The germline gives CDR1 MRHNA, CDR2 SNTAGT. The CDR3 has 14 amino acids. The CDR3: CASSYDRVNQPQHF. The DNA for the CDR3 is TGTGCCAGCAGCTACGACAGGGTCAATCAGCCCCAGCATTTT.

The V gene is TRBV9, the J gene TRBJ2-3; the match to TRBD1 covers 7 bases. V was pared by 0 bases and J by 7 bases, with 11 bases of the junction left unmatched. The germline V gene has CDR1 SGDLS and CDR2 YYNGEE. CDR3 length: 16 amino acids. The DNA of the CDR3 is TGTGCCAGCAGCGTAGGGACAGGAAAAAGTGGATATACGCAGTATTTT. This codes for CASSVGTGKSGYTQYF.

This chain joins TRBV19 and TRBJ1-1; TRBD1 is a possible D gene (5 bases). The germline CDR1 and CDR2 sequences are LNHDA and SQIVND (reference sequence). This CDR3 comprises 13 residues. Deletions cut 6 bases from V and 3 bases from J, with 11 bases between. CDR3 region: CASREGGDTEAFF. The CDR3 DNA is TGTGCCAGTAGAGAGGGAGGGGACACTGAAGCTTTCTTT.

The chain recombines TRBV6-2 or TRBV6-3 with TRBJ1-1, with 7 bases that match TRBD1. The CDR3 runs 15 residues. The V gene end was trimmed by 4 bases and the J gene end by 1 base; junction bases not matched to a gene: 6. In germline, CDR1 is MNHEY, CDR2 SVGEGT. This chain's CDR3 is CASSSPRTGNTEAFF. CDR3 coding DNA: TGTGCCAGCAGTTCCCCGAGGACAGGGAACACTGAAGCTTTCTTT.

The chain couples TRBV5-4 to TRBJ1-2, with TRBD1 as a possible D gene (5 bases). This CDR3 comprises 13 residues. V was shortened by 3 bases and J by 10 bases, with 16 bases between the two germline ends. The V gene's germline CDR1 is SGHNT and CDR2 YYREEE (reference sequence). The CDR3: CASSSSGSSYYTF. For the CDR3, the DNA is TGTGCCAGCAGCTCATCAGGGTCTTCGTACTACACCTTC. Complete variable domain (other parts from reference TRBV5-4 and TRBJ1-2): ETGVTQSPTHLIKTRGQQVTLRCSSQSGHNTVSWYQQALGQGPQFIFQYYREEENGRGNFPPRFSGLQFPNYSSELNVNALELDDSALYLCASSSSGSSYYTFGSGTRLTVV.

V usage is TRBV3-1 (or the pseudogene TRBV3-2) and J usage is TRBJ2-3; TRBD2 is a possible D gene (5 bases). V gave up 3 bases and J gave up 3 bases, with 13 bases separating them. This CDR3 is 15 amino acids long. Germline CDR1 is LGHDT and CDR2 is YNNKEL (reference sequence). The CDR3 DNA is TGTGCCAGCAGCCAGGTAGCGACCCTGACAGATACGCAGTATTTT. Its translation is CASSQVATLTDTQYF.

The chain recombines TRBV5-1 with TRBJ1-1; TRBD1 matches 9 bases. Germline V CDR1 and CDR2: SGHRS, YFSETQ. With V trimmed by 3 bases and J by 2 bases, 14 bases remained unmatched. CDR3 length equals 18 residues. The CDR3 spells CASSWALRTGVTNTEAFF. Written as DNA, the CDR3 is TGCGCCAGCAGCTGGGCGCTTAGGACAGGGGTAACCAACACTGAAGCTTTCTTT.

In this sample, this clone turned up a few times. The chain combines TRBV6-5 with TRBJ1-5; D remains ambiguous. Germline values: CDR1 MNHEY, CDR2 SVGAGI. V was cut by 8 bases and J by 0 bases, with 11 bases left in between. The CDR3 is made up of 14 amino acids. CDR3 residues: CASLSASSNQPQHF. CDR3 DNA: TGTGCCAGCCTTTCAGCGAGTAGCAATCAGCCCCAGCATTTT.

V and J are TRBV19 and TRBJ2-7, with TRBD2 matching 8 bases. Germline-derived CDR1 and CDR2 are LNHDA and SQIVND (reference sequence). V lost 3 bases to trimming and J lost 4 bases; unmatched junction nucleotides: 11. The CDR3 consists of 16 residues. For the CDR3, the DNA is TGTGCCAGTAGTATCGGCGGGGGGCAAGCTTTTTACGAGCAGTACTTC. It translates to CASSIGGGQAFYEQYF.

The chain employs TRBV6-5 and TRBJ1-4; a weak D match, TRBD1 (6 bases). CDR3 length: 13 amino acids. V lost 11 bases, J lost 4 bases, and 14 bases lay in between. Germline V lookup: CDR1 MNHEY, CDR2 SVGAGI. CDR3 DNA sequence: TGTGCCGGTAACAGGGCCTTTAATGAAAAACTGTTTTTT. It codes for CAGNRAFNEKLFF.

V gene TRBV25-1 combines with J gene TRBJ2-3; TRBD1 aligns across 8 bases. Germline values: CDR1 MGHDK, CDR2 SYGVNS. Unmatched junction bases numbered 10, after V lost 4 bases and J lost 10 bases. This CDR3 region has 14 residues. CDR3 coding DNA: TGTGCCAGCAGTGCCTGGACAGGGTTAATAGCGCAGTATTTT. Protein: CASSAWTGLIAQYF. The whole variable domain, remainder taken from reference TRBV25-1 and TRBJ2-3, is EADIYQTPRYLVIGTGKKITLECSQTMGHDKMYWYQQDPGMELHLIHYSYGVNSTEKGDLSSESTVSRIRTEHFPLTLESARPSHTSQYLCASSAWTGLIAQYFGPGTRLTVL.